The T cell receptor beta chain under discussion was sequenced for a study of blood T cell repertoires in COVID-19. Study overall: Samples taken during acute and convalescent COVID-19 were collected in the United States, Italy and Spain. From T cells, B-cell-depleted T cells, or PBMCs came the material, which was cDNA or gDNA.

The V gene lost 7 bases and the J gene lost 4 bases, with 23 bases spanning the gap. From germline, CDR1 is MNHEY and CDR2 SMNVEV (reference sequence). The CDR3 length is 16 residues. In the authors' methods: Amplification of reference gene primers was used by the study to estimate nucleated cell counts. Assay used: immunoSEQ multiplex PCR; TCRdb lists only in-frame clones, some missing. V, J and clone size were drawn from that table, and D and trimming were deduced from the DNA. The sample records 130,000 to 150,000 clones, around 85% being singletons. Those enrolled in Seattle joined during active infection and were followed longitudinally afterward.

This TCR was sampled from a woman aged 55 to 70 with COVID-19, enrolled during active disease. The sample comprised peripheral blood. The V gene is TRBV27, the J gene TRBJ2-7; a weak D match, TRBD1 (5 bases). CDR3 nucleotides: TGTGCCAGCATCCTCGACAGAACCTCCCCTACTTACGAGCAGTACTTC. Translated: CASILDRTSPTYEQYF.